This T cell receptor (beta chain) was recorded in a study of shared clonotypes between healthy human individuals. Using immunoSEQ multiplex PCR, the repertoire was profiled, and TCRdb retains in-frame clones only, with some absent. Of fewer than 400,000 clones listed, around 67% are singletons. V shed 7 bases, J shed 0 bases, and the junction held 12 bases outside the gene matches. Per the germline V gene, CDR1 is SNHLY and CDR2 is FYNNEI. This CDR3 spans 18 amino acids. This sequence originates from a man younger than 40 in good health. V usage is TRBV2 and J usage is TRBJ2-7; 13 bases are shared with TRBD2. What was sequenced was memory CD4+ T cells sorted from blood. Sample subset: CD45RA-negative fraction. CDR3: CASKTGLAGAPSSYEQYF. In DNA, the CDR3 is TGTGCCAGCAAGACCGGACTAGCGGGAGCTCCGAGCTCCTACGAGCAGTACTTC. Combining the CDR3 with reference TRBV2 and TRBJ2-7 gives the whole variable domain EPEVTQTPSHQVTQMGQEVILRCVPISNHLYFYWYRQILGQKVEFLVSFYNNEISEKSEIFDDQFSVERPDGSNFTLKIRSTKLEDSAMYFCASKTGLAGAPSSYEQYFGPGTRLTVT.